The 27 T cell receptor beta chains presented below share a single source sample, sequenced in a study of CD4 T cells in relation to SARS-CoV-2 and coronaviruses. Some clones are missing from TCRdb's copy, which holds only in-frame ones; the method was immunoSEQ multiplex PCR. The sample shows approximately 20,000 clones, 70% to 80% of them seen only once. CD4+ T cells from unexposed donors were obtained before the COVID-19 pandemic (2011-2018). After about ten days of culture, CD4+ T cells were isolated. Their recognized antigens are unknown. Material for sequencing was CD4+ T cells from PBMCs, cultured in vitro. These receptor sequences come from a human donor in good health.

This clone was counted a single time. The genes are TRBV6-5 and TRBJ1-6, with a possible D match to TRBD1 (5 bases). Germline CDR1 is MNHEY and CDR2 is SVGAGI. This CDR3 has 14 residues. Trimming pared 8 bases from V and 6 bases from J, leaving 14 bases between. The CDR3 reads CASSPDTTNSPLHF. In nucleotides, the CDR3 is TGTGCCAGCTCGCCGGACACGACTAATTCACCCCTCCACTTT.

This chain joins TRBV6-1 and TRBJ2-7; TRBD1 agrees at 7 bases. Germline values: CDR1 MNHNS, CDR2 SASEGT. The CDR3 loop spans 17 amino acids. V dropped 2 bases and J dropped 0; count of bases not matched to a gene: 10. In DNA, the CDR3 is TGTGCCAGCAGTGAATTTTTGACAGGGCAAAGCTCCTACGAGCAGTACTTC. Its protein is CASSEFLTGQSSYEQYF.

CDR3 loop: CASSRRGGRGYNEQFF. CDR3 nucleotide sequence: TGCGCCAGCTCCCGGCGTGGCGGGAGGGGGTACAATGAGCAGTTCTTC. V is TRBV5-1 and J is TRBJ2-1; 9 bases match TRBD2. The V gene's germline CDR1 is SGHRS and CDR2 YFSETQ. This CDR3 spans 16 amino acids. V dropped 7 bases and J dropped 4; count of bases not matched to a gene: 12.

There are a few counts of this clone. The chain has TRBV5-8 and TRBJ2-2; D gene uncertain. The germline CDR1 and CDR2 sequences are SGHTS and YDEGEE. V lost 4 bases to trimming and J lost 1 base, with 11 bases between them. The CDR3 is made up of 15 amino acids. The CDR3 nucleotides read TGTGCCAGCAGCCCCGGTACGAGGAACACCGGGGAGCTGTTTTTT. Translating it yields CASSPGTRNTGELFF.

This clone occurred once. V usage is TRBV7-3 and J usage is TRBJ1-2; 9 positions match TRBD1. This CDR3 is 16 amino acids long. The germline V gene has CDR1 SGHTA and CDR2 FQGTGA. The ends lost 5 bases at V and 3 bases at J; junction bases unmatched: 10. This CDR3 reads CASSETGTGSDYGYTF. CDR3 sequence (DNA): TGTGCCAGCAGCGAAACCGGGACAGGGTCGGACTATGGCTACACCTTC.

CDR3 coding DNA: TGTGCCAGCGACAGGGGAGGTTCCGAGACCCAGTACTTC. Protein sequence: CASDRGGSETQYF. The chain recombines TRBV28 with TRBJ2-5, with TRBD1 matching over 8 bases. Losses at the gene ends were 8 bases for V and 5 bases for J; bases not matched to a gene: 7. CDR3 length equals 13 residues. The germline V gene encodes CDR1 MDHEN and CDR2 SYDVKM.

The gene calls are TRBV19 and TRBJ2-2; no definite D call. The CDR3 length is 15 residues. Germline V gene sequence: CDR1 LNHDA, CDR2 SQIVND (reference sequence). V was shortened by 6 bases and J by 0 bases, with 11 bases between the two germline ends. This chain's CDR3 is CASSPWFANTGELFF. CDR3 sequence (DNA): TGTGCCAGTAGCCCATGGTTCGCGAACACCGGGGAGCTGTTTTTT.

This rearrangement joins TRBV19 to TRBJ2-5; D gene uncertain. Germline CDR1 is LNHDA and CDR2 is SQIVND (reference sequence). This CDR3 contains 14 residues. V was clipped by 6 bases and J by 1 base, with 12 bases between them. The CDR3 spells CASSTFGPQETQYF. The CDR3 region has the DNA TGTGCCAGTAGCACGTTCGGTCCCCAAGAGACCCAGTACTTC.

This chain links TRBV5-4 with TRBJ1-6; 10 positions agree with TRBD1. CDR1 is SGHNT, CDR2 YYREEE, per germline (reference sequence). The CDR3 loop spans 15 amino acids. V dropped 2 bases and J dropped 9; count of bases not matched to a gene: 5. CDR3 sequence: CASSFETGGGSPLHF. The CDR3, as DNA: TGTGCCAGCAGCTTCGAGACAGGGGGCGGTTCACCCCTCCACTTT.

The chain employs TRBV5-6 and TRBJ2-7; D is possibly TRBD2 (5 bases). CDR3 size: 14 residues. V lost 4 bases and J 4 bases, leaving 15 bases between the germline ends. Germline V gives CDR1 SGHDT, CDR2 YYEEEE. The CDR3 DNA is TGTGCCAGCAGCAAAGCGGAAGGGCTTTACGAGCAGTACTTC. This encodes CASSKAEGLYEQYF.

The chain joins TRBV3-1 (or the pseudogene TRBV3-2) to TRBJ2-7; the match to TRBD1 covers 10 bases. Trimming cost V 4 bases and J 6 bases; bases outside gene matches: 12. The CDR3 loop spans 16 amino acids. Germline V lookup: CDR1 LGHDT, CDR2 YNNKEL (reference sequence). The CDR3 DNA follows: TGTGCCAGCAGCCCCGGACAGGGGGTCGCGCTAGGCGAGCAGTACTTC. Translating it yields CASSPGQGVALGEQYF.

The chain couples TRBV9 to TRBJ1-5, with TRBD1 as a possible D gene (5 bases). V was trimmed by 1 base and J by 4 bases, leaving 30 bases between them. The CDR3 is 21 amino acids. Germline V gene data show CDR1 as SGDLS and CDR2 as YYNGEE. The CDR3 protein is CASSVPHRRRLDISGNQPQHF. The DNA of the CDR3 is TGTGCCAGCAGCGTACCCCACAGGCGTAGATTGGATATCAGTGGGAATCAGCCCCAGCATTTT.

The count of this clone is one. The chain recombines TRBV18 with TRBJ2-7, with D possibly being TRBD1 or TRBD2 (6 bases each). V lost 3 bases, J lost 1 base, and 13 bases lay in between. CDR3 length: 15 residues. The germline gives CDR1 KGHSH, CDR2 LQKENI. CDR3 sequence: CASSPWLGGSYEQYF. The CDR3 nucleotides are TGTGCCAGCTCACCTTGGCTAGGGGGGTCCTACGAGCAGTACTTC.

The chain employs TRBV18 and TRBJ1-4; no reliable D call. The CDR3 length is 15 residues. V lost 2 bases and J 5 bases, leaving 12 bases between the germline ends. CDR1 and CDR2 from the germline V gene are KGHSH and LQKENI. The CDR3 reads CASSPGWRENEKLFF. The CDR3 nucleotides read TGTGCCAGCTCACCAGGGTGGAGGGAGAATGAAAAACTGTTTTTT.

CDR3 loop: CASSLGGQMREKLFF. CDR3 bases: TGTGCCAGCAGCTTAGGTGGGCAGATGAGAGAAAAACTGTTTTTT. This chain joins TRBV11-2 and TRBJ1-4; D gene ambiguous. Looked up from germline, CDR1 is SGHAT and CDR2 is FQNNGV. Deletions cut 1 base from V and 8 bases from J, with 14 bases between. The CDR3 totals 15 residues.

V usage is TRBV2 and J usage is TRBJ1-3, with TRBD1 as a possible D gene (5 bases). The CDR3 runs to 15 residues. Trimming removed 2 bases at V and 2 bases at J, with 10 bases between. Per the germline V gene, CDR1 is SNHLY and CDR2 is FYNNEI. The CDR3 nucleotides are TGTGCCAGCAGTGAATGGGGGAAGGCTGGAAACACCATATATTTT. Protein product: CASSEWGKAGNTIYF.

The genes are TRBV10-3 and TRBJ2-7; 8 bases are shared with TRBD1. The V and J ends lost 2 bases and 6 bases, in that order; junction bases with no gene match: 6. This CDR3 has 14 amino acids. Germline CDR1 reads ENHRY; CDR2 reads SYGVKD. CDR3 nucleotide sequence: TGTGCCATCAGTGAGGACAGGGGCTCCAGCGAGCAGTACTTC. It translates to CAISEDRGSSEQYF.

The chain uses TRBV14 and TRBJ2-5; D not resolved. CDR3 length equals 14 residues. Looked up from germline, CDR1 is SGHDN and CDR2 is FVKESK. V gave up 5 bases and J gave up 0 bases, with 10 bases separating them. The CDR3 DNA reads TGTGCCAGCAGCGAACTGGCGTACCAAGAGACCCAGTACTTC. Translating gives CASSELAYQETQYF.

The chain joins TRBV4-1 to TRBJ2-1, with 14 bases that match TRBD2. CDR3 length: 16 amino acids. With V trimmed by 6 bases and J by 8 bases, 9 bases remained unmatched. The germline V gene has CDR1 MGHRA and CDR2 YSYEKL. CDR3 loop: CASRPTGLAGADEQFF. As DNA, the CDR3 is TGCGCCAGCAGACCAACGGGACTAGCGGGAGCAGATGAGCAGTTCTTC.

J is TRBJ1-1 and V is TRBV30; maybe TRBD1 (6 bases). CDR3 length: 13 residues. Germline loops: CDR1 GTSNPN, CDR2 SVGIG (reference sequence). V lost 5 bases to trimming and J lost 1 base, with 11 bases between them. The CDR3: CAWPQGQNTEAFF. Written as DNA, the CDR3 is TGTGCCTGGCCTCAGGGACAGAACACTGAAGCTTTCTTT.

This clone was picked up a small number of times. The rearrangement uses TRBV7-2 and TRBJ2-1; no definite D call. The CDR3 extends over 15 amino acids. Germline V gene lookup returns CDR1 SGHTA and CDR2 FQGNSA. Trimming took off 0 bases at V and 6 bases at J, with 12 bases between the two ends. The DNA for the CDR3 is TGTGCCAGCAGCTTAGCGCCGGGTCTGGGCAATGAGCAGTTCTTC. Its protein product is CASSLAPGLGNEQFF.

The chain is built from TRBV4-2 and TRBJ2-1; tentatively, D is TRBD1 (6 bases). Germline assignment: CDR1 LGHNA and CDR2 YNFKEQ. CDR3 length equals 16 residues. V was cut by 1 base and J by 4 bases, with 14 bases left in between. The CDR3 protein is CASSQAKGGWYNEQFF. The DNA for the CDR3 is TGTGCCAGCAGCCAAGCAAAAGGGGGATGGTACAATGAGCAGTTCTTC.

This clone was found a few times. The chain couples TRBV7-9 to TRBJ2-3, with 7 bases fitting TRBD2. The V and J ends lost 5 bases and 3 bases, in that order; junction bases with no gene match: 14. The length of the CDR3 is 17 residues. Germline loops: CDR1 SEHNR, CDR2 FQNEAQ (reference sequence). The CDR3 sequence: CASSPPRAGRDTDTQYF. The CDR3 DNA sequence: TGTGCCAGCAGCCCCCCCCGAGCGGGACGCGATACAGATACGCAGTATTTT. Combining the CDR3 with reference TRBV7-9 and TRBJ2-3 gives the whole variable domain DTGVSQNPRHKITKRGQNVTFRCDPISEHNRLYWYRQTLGQGPEFLTYFQNEAQLEKSRLLSDRFSAERPKGSFSTLEIQRTEQGDSAMYLCASSPPRAGRDTDTQYFGPGTRLTVL.

This chain links TRBV3-1 (or the pseudogene TRBV3-2) with TRBJ1-2; the D is unclear. CDR1 and CDR2 from the germline V gene are LGHDT and YNNKEL (reference sequence). Trimming took 2 bases from V and 2 from J, leaving 9 bases between them. The CDR3 is 14 residues long. The CDR3 DNA reads as TGTGCCAGCAGCCAAATAGGAGAAAACTATGGCTACACCTTC. It codes for CASSQIGENYGYTF.

This clone was counted once. This chain links TRBV11-2 with TRBJ2-1; D is unclear. Trimming took off 3 bases at V and 8 bases at J, with 14 bases between the two ends. Germline assignment: CDR1 SGHAT and CDR2 FQNNGV. This CDR3 has 14 amino acids. The CDR3, as DNA: TGTGCCAGCAGCTTCCCCCGCCTGCCCCATGAGCAGTTCTTC. This translates into CASSFPRLPHEQFF.

This clone occurred a few times. The V call is TRBV27, the J call TRBJ2-7, with D perhaps TRBD1 (5 bases). The V gene lost 6 bases and the J gene lost 3 bases, with 12 bases spanning the gap. Germline CDR1 and CDR2: MNHEY and SMNVEV (reference sequence). This CDR3 is 13 amino acids long. CDR3 nucleotides: TGTGCCAGCAGCCATTTAGACAGCTACGAGCAGTACTTC. It translates to CASSHLDSYEQYF.

V is TRBV7-9 and J is TRBJ2-2, with D maybe TRBD2 (6 bases). CDR1 SEHNR and CDR2 FQNEAQ come from the germline V gene (reference sequence). This CDR3 region has 14 residues. V gave up 1 base and J gave up 3 bases, with 6 bases separating them. The CDR3 bases are TGTGCCAGCAGCTTAGGGGGGGACACCGGGGAGCTGTTTTTT. Residues: CASSLGGDTGELFF.